This T cell receptor (beta chain) came from a study of cytomegalovirus exposure and HLA in healthy donors. Study results and caveats: V- and J-gene trimming in TCR beta was tied to a missense DCLRE1C variant by an analysis performed later. Most of the TCR beta V segments (in an earlier analysis) were productive either about 87% or about 30% of the time.

This PCR relied on a set of 60 Vbeta primers and 13 Jbeta primers. Authors' processing steps: Later reanalysis found around 84 million unique TCR beta chains, 10 million to 14 million of them shared. The table came from immunoSEQ multiplex PCR; TCRdb's copy has only in-frame clones and leaves some out. V, J and clone size are those of that table, while D and trimming were read from the DNA. The sample lists some 160,000 clones, roughly 79% seen once, with less than 2% in the top ten. A remark on this clone: Its antigen is still unknown.

Sequenced input: PBMCs. The sequence came from a man in his forties in good health and CMV-seronegative.

The CDR3 region is CASSLLPLLSPYNEQFF. The CDR3 bases are TGTGCCAGCAGCTTATTACCCTTGCTAAGTCCCTACAATGAGCAGTTCTTC. The chain recombines TRBV7-2 with TRBJ2-1; D gene uncertain. This CDR3 is 17 amino acids long. The germline V gene has CDR1 SGHTA and CDR2 FQGNSA. V lost 2 bases, J lost 2 bases, and 16 bases lay in between.